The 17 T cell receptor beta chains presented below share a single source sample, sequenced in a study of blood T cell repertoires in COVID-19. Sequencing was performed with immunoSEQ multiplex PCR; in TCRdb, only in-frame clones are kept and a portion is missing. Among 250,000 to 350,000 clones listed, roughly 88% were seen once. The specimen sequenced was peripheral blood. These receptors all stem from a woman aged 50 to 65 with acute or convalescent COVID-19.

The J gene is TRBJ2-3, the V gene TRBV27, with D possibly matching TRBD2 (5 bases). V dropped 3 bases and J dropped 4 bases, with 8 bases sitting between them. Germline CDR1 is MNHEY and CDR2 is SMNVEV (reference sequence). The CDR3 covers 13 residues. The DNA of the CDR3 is TGTGCCAGCAGTTTCGGGATTGCAGATACGCAGTATTTT. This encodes CASSFGIADTQYF.

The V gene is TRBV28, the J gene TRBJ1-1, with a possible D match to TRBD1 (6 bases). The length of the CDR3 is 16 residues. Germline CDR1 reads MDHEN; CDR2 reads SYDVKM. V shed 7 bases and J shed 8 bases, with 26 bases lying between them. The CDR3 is CASTMSRGVTPLEAFF. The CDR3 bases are TGTGCCAGCACCATGAGCAGGGGAGTAACCCCATTGGAAGCTTTCTTT. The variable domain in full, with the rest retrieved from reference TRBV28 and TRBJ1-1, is DVKVTQSSRYLVKRTGEKVFLECVQDMDHENMFWYRQDPGLGLRLIYFSYDVKMKEKGDIPEGYSVSREKKERFSLILESASTNQTSMYLCASTMSRGVTPLEAFFGQGTRLTVV.

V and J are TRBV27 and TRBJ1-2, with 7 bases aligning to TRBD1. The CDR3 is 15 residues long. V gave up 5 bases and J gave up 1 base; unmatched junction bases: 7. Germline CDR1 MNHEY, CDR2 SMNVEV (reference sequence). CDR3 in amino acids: CASSRSGQVNYGYTF. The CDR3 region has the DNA TGTGCCAGCAGTCGATCCGGACAGGTTAACTATGGCTACACCTTC.

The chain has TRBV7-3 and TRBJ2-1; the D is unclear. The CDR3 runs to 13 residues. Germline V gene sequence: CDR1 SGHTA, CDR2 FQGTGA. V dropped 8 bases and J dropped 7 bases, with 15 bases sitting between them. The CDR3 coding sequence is TGTGCCAGCGCTTGGGTTTACGGGAATGAGCAGTTCTTC. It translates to CASAWVYGNEQFF.

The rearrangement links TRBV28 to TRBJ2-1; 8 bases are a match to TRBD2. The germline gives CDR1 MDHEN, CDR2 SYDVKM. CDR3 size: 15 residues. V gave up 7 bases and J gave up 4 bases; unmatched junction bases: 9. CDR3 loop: CASTNLAGVYNEQFF. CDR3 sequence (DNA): TGTGCCAGCACCAACCTAGCGGGTGTATACAATGAGCAGTTCTTC.

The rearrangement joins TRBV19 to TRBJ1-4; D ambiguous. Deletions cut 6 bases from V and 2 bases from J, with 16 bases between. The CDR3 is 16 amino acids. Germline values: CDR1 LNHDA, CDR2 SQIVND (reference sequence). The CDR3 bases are TGTGCCAGTAGCCTGCTACTGTACGAGACTAATGAAAAACTGTTTTTT. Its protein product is CASSLLLYETNEKLFF.

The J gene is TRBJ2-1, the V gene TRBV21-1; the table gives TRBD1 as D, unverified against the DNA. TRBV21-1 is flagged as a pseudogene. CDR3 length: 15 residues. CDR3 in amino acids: CASSKEVQGGNEQFF. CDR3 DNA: TGTGCCAGCAGCAAAGAAGTACAGGGGGGTAATGAGCAGTTCTTC.

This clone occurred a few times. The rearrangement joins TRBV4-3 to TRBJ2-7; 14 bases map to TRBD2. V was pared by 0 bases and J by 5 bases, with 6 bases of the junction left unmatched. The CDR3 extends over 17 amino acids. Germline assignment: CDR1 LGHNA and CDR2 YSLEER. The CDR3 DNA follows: TGCGCCAGCAGCCAAGATAGGGGACTAGCGGGGGTGCACGAGCAGTACTTC. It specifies CASSQDRGLAGVHEQYF.

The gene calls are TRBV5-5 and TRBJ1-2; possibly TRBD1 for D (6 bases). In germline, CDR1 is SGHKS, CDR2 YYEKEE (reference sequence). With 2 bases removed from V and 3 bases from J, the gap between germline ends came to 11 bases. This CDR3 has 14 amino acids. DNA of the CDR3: TGTGCCAGCAGCTTAGGACAGAACTACTATGGCTACACCTTC. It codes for CASSLGQNYYGYTF. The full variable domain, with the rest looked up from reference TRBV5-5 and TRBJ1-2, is DAGVTQSPTHLIKTRGQQVTLRCSPISGHKSVSWYQQVLGQGPQFIFQYYEKEERGRGNFPDRFSARQFPNYSSELNVNALLLGDSALYLCASSLGQNYYGYTFGSGTRLTVV.

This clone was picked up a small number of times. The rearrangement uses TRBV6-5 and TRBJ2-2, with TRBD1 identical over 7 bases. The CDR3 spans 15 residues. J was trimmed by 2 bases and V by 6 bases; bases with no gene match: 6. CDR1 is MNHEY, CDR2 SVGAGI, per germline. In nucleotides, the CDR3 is TGTGCCAGCAGACCCGGACAGGATAACACCGGGGAGCTGTTTTTT. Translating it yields CASRPGQDNTGELFF.

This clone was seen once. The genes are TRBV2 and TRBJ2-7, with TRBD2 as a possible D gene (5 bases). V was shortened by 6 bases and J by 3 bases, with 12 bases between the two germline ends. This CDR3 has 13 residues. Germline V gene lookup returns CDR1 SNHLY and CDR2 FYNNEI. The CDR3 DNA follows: TGTGCCAGCAGAACTGGACTCTTCTACGAGCAGTACTTC. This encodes CASRTGLFYEQYF. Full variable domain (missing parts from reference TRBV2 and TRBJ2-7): EPEVTQTPSHQVTQMGQEVILRCVPISNHLYFYWYRQILGQKVEFLVSFYNNEISEKSEIFDDQFSVERPDGSNFTLKIRSTKLEDSAMYFCASRTGLFYEQYFGPGTRLTVT.

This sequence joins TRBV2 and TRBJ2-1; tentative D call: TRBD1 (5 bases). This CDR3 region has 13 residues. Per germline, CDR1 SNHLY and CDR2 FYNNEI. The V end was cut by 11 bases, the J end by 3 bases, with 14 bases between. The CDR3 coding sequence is TGTGCCGGTAGGACATCTTACTACAATGAGCAGTTCTTC. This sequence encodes CAGRTSYYNEQFF. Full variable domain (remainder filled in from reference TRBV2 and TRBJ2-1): EPEVTQTPSHQVTQMGQEVILRCVPISNHLYFYWYRQILGQKVEFLVSFYNNEISEKSEIFDDQFSVERPDGSNFTLKIRSTKLEDSAMYFCAGRTSYYNEQFFGPGTRLTVL.

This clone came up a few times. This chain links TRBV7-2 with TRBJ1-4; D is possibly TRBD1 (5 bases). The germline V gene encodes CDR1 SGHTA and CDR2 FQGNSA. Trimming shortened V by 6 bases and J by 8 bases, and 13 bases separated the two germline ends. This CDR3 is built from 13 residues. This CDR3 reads CASRRGGTEKLFF. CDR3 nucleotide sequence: TGTGCCAGCAGGCGCGGAGGGACCGAAAAACTGTTTTTT.

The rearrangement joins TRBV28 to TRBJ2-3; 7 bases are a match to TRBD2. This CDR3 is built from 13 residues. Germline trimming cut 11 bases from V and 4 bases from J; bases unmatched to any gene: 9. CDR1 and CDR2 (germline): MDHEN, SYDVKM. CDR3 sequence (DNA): TGTGCCTCGGGAGGCGGAGGGCCAGATACGCAGTATTTT. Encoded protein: CASGGGGPDTQYF. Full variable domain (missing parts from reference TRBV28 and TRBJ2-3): DVKVTQSSRYLVKRTGEKVFLECVQDMDHENMFWYRQDPGLGLRLIYFSYDVKMKEKGDIPEGYSVSREKKERFSLILESASTNQTSMYLCASGGGGPDTQYFGPGTRLTVL.

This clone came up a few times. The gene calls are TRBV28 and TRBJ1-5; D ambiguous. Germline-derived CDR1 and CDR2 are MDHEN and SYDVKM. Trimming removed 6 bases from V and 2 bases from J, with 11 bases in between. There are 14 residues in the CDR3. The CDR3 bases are TGTGCCAGCAGCCCGAGCCTGGGCAATCAGCCCCAGCATTTT. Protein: CASSPSLGNQPQHF.

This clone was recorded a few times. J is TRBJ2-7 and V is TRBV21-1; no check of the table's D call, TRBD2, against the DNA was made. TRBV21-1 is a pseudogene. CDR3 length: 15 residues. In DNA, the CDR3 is TGTGCCAGCAGCAAAGTCCGCGGGACCTCCTACGAGCAGTACTTC. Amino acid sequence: CASSKVRGTSYEQYF.

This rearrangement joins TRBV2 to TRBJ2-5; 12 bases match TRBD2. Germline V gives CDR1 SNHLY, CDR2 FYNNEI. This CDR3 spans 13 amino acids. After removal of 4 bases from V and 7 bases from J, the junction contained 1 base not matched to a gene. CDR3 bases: TGTGCCAGCAGTGGGACTAGCGGGGTGACCCAGTACTTC. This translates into CASSGTSGVTQYF.